Each of the 17 T cell receptor beta chains below was sequenced from the same sample in a study of beta chain features in type 1 diabetes. The study's findings and limits: Shortening that was moderate but significant affected the TCRB CDR3s of Type 1 diabetes patients in all four CD4+ subsets.

Reverse transcription of all isolated RNA meant that expressed TCRB transcripts were sequenced. Only in-frame clones appear in the TCRdb table, and some are missing; sequencing was by immunoSEQ multiplex PCR. The table has approximately 160,000 clones, approximately 62% seen once; the top ten hold roughly 0.089%. The antigens of these receptors remain unknown. Material for sequencing was naive CD4+ T cells from blood. Receptors originate from a man aged 25 to 40 with type 1 diabetes.

The chain is built from TRBV9 and TRBJ2-3; D may be TRBD1 (5 bases). The CDR3 is 12 residues long. V shed 4 bases and J shed 10 bases, with 13 bases lying between them. Germline V gives CDR1 SGDLS, CDR2 YYNGEE. This CDR3 reads CASSSRGQAQYF. The CDR3, as DNA: TGTGCCAGCAGCTCTAGGGGCCAGGCGCAGTATTTT.

The chain carries TRBV4-1 and TRBJ2-1; no definite D call. The CDR3 totals 15 residues. CDR1 MGHRA and CDR2 YSYEKL come from the germline V gene. The ends were cut back, 0 bases at V and 1 base at J, with 7 bases in the middle. The CDR3 DNA is TGCGCCAGCAGCCAAGATTTGGGATCCTACAATGAGCAGTTCTTC. This encodes CASSQDLGSYNEQFF.

J is TRBJ2-7 and V is TRBV30, with unresolved D. The CDR3 has 13 residues. V was pared by 0 bases and J by 3 bases, with 9 bases between. Looked up from germline, CDR1 is GTSNPN and CDR2 is SVGIG (reference sequence). CDR3 sequence reads: CAWSVRFDYEQYF. CDR3 nucleotide sequence: TGTGCCTGGAGTGTAAGGTTCGACTACGAGCAGTACTTC.

The table lists this clone with a few counts. The chain recombines TRBV29-1 with TRBJ1-1; no reliable D call. Germline CDR1 is SQVTM and CDR2 is ANQGSEA. Trimming removed 6 bases at V and 1 base at J, with 12 bases between. This CDR3 spans 13 amino acids. The CDR3 spells CSVARVRNTEAFF. CDR3 nucleotides: TGCAGCGTAGCCCGAGTTAGGAACACTGAAGCTTTCTTT.

This clone was seen only a few times. The V call is TRBV7-2, the J call TRBJ2-7; TRBD1 matches at 7 bases. The CDR3 is 15 residues long. CDR1 SGHTA and CDR2 FQGNSA come from the germline V gene. V shed 5 bases, J shed 5 bases, and the junction held 12 bases outside the gene matches. The CDR3 loop reads CASSRDSLGENEQYF. For the CDR3, the DNA is TGTGCCAGCAGCAGGGACAGCCTGGGAGAAAACGAGCAGTACTTC.

This rearrangement joins TRBV29-1 to TRBJ2-7; no clear D. The germline V gene encodes CDR1 SQVTM and CDR2 ANQGSEA. The V and J ends lost 5 bases and 3 bases respectively, with 8 bases between them. The CDR3 totals 11 residues. CDR3: CSVTRHYEQYF. CDR3 DNA sequence: TGCAGCGTTACAAGGCACTACGAGCAGTACTTC.

The gene calls are TRBV29-1 and TRBJ2-5, with 7 nucleotides matching TRBD1. Germline V gene sequence: CDR1 SQVTM, CDR2 ANQGSEA. V shed 7 bases, J shed 5 bases, and the junction held 7 bases outside the gene matches. This CDR3 contains 12 residues. DNA of the CDR3: TGCAGCGGCGTAGGGGGCACGGAGACCCAGTACTTC. Its protein product is CSGVGGTETQYF.

The chain links TRBV30 to TRBJ2-1; possible D gene TRBD2, 6 bases. V dropped 0 bases and J dropped 12 bases, with 15 bases sitting between them. This CDR3 has 13 amino acids. CDR1 and CDR2 (germline): GTSNPN, SVGIG (reference sequence). Here the CDR3 reads CAWSVRDSRMQFF. DNA for the CDR3: TGTGCCTGGAGTGTACGGGACTCCCGAATGCAGTTCTTC.

The V gene is TRBV2, the J gene TRBJ2-6; D remains unclear. The CDR3 extends over 15 amino acids. Germline V gene data show CDR1 as SNHLY and CDR2 as FYNNEI. Trimming cost V 3 bases and J 0 bases, with 6 bases left between them. CDR3 sequence (DNA): TGTGCCAGCAGTGAGAGGAGCTCTGGGGCCAACGTCCTGACTTTC. It translates to CASSERSSGANVLTF.

J is TRBJ2-1 and V is TRBV30, with 8 bases lining up with TRBD2. There are 15 residues in the CDR3. The V gene's germline CDR1 is GTSNPN and CDR2 SVGIG (reference sequence). V shed 4 bases and J 3 bases; nucleotides not matched to a gene: 8. The CDR3 DNA reads as TGTGCCTGGACCGGTCAAGCGGGGGTCTACAATGAGCAGTTCTTC. Amino acid sequence: CAWTGQAGVYNEQFF.

This clone was seen more than once but under ten times. The chain links TRBV28 to TRBJ2-5, with a possible D match to TRBD2 (5 bases). CDR3 length equals 13 residues. Trimming pared 2 bases from V and 3 bases from J, leaving 7 bases between. CDR1 and CDR2 from the germline V gene are MDHEN and SYDVKM. CDR3 loop: CASSLPGKETQYF. The CDR3, as DNA: TGTGCCAGCAGTTTACCGGGGAAAGAGACCCAGTACTTC.

This clone showed up just a few times. The V and J genes are TRBV9 and TRBJ2-5; the match to TRBD2 covers 11 bases. This CDR3 is 15 amino acids long. Trimming took 0 bases from V and 7 from J; bases not matched to a gene: 5. The germline gives CDR1 SGDLS, CDR2 YYNGEE. The CDR3 protein is CASSVGGLAVGTQYF. The CDR3 DNA reads TGTGCCAGCAGCGTAGGGGGACTAGCGGTCGGGACCCAGTACTTC.

CDR3 residues: CSAGTGQTYEQYF. CDR3 bases: TGCAGCGCTGGGACAGGGCAGACCTACGAGCAGTACTTC. This rearrangement joins TRBV29-1 to TRBJ2-7; 9 nucleotides line up with TRBD1. J gave up 2 bases and V 7 bases, and 6 bases lay outside the gene matches. The CDR3 is 13 amino acids. The germline gives CDR1 SQVTM, CDR2 ANQGSEA.

The genes are TRBV29-1 and TRBJ2-5; D is ambiguous. The CDR3 extends over 12 amino acids. Trimming took 1 base from V and 4 from J, leaving 7 bases between them. Germline V gene data show CDR1 as SQVTM and CDR2 as ANQGSEA. The CDR3 loop is CSVEGQPETQYF. The CDR3 bases are TGCAGCGTTGAAGGCCAACCAGAGACCCAGTACTTC.

V usage is TRBV11-2 and J usage is TRBJ2-1; maybe TRBD2 (6 bases). The V and J ends lost 6 bases and 4 bases respectively, with 19 bases between them. The CDR3 totals 16 residues. CDR1 and CDR2 (germline): SGHAT, FQNNGV. In nucleotides, the CDR3 is TGTGCCAGCAGGCCAGTCCCAGGGACTGATTACAATGAGCAGTTCTTC. Translated: CASRPVPGTDYNEQFF.

The chain combines TRBV28 with TRBJ1-1; 9 bases map to TRBD1. The germline CDR1 and CDR2 sequences are MDHEN and SYDVKM. This CDR3 is built from 12 residues. V was clipped by 6 bases and J by 7 bases; unmatched bases: 3. In DNA form, the CDR3 reads TGTGCCAGCAGCACAGGGGGCGTTGAAGCTTTCTTT. Its translation: CASSTGGVEAFF.

This chain links TRBV29-1 with TRBJ2-5; D is possibly TRBD1 (5 bases). The germline gives CDR1 SQVTM, CDR2 ANQGSEA. The CDR3 length is 13 residues. The ends were cut back, 7 bases at V and 1 base at J, with 13 bases in the middle. CDR3 sequence: CSAGRQSQETQYF. For the CDR3, the DNA is TGCAGCGCCGGTCGACAGTCCCAAGAGACCCAGTACTTC.